This T cell receptor (beta chain) is drawn from a study of control samples from healthy donors and cancer patients. Trimming left V 2 bases short and J 2 bases short, with 9 bases between. Germline V CDR1 and CDR2: MNHEY, SVGEGT. CDR3 size: 15 residues. The method was immunoSEQ multiplex PCR; TCRdb's version includes in-frame clones alone and lacks a portion of them. The sample includes 60,000 to 75,000 clones, 75% to 85% of them seen just once. Sequencing was done on a sample of blood. The chain employs TRBV6-2 or TRBV6-3 and TRBJ2-2, with a tentative D call TRBD1 (5 bases). The sequence was obtained from a man between 60 and 75 years old in good health. The CDR3 protein is CASSYGQGNTGELFF. As DNA, the CDR3 is TGTGCCAGCAGTTACGGGCAGGGTAACACCGGGGAGCTGTTTTTT.